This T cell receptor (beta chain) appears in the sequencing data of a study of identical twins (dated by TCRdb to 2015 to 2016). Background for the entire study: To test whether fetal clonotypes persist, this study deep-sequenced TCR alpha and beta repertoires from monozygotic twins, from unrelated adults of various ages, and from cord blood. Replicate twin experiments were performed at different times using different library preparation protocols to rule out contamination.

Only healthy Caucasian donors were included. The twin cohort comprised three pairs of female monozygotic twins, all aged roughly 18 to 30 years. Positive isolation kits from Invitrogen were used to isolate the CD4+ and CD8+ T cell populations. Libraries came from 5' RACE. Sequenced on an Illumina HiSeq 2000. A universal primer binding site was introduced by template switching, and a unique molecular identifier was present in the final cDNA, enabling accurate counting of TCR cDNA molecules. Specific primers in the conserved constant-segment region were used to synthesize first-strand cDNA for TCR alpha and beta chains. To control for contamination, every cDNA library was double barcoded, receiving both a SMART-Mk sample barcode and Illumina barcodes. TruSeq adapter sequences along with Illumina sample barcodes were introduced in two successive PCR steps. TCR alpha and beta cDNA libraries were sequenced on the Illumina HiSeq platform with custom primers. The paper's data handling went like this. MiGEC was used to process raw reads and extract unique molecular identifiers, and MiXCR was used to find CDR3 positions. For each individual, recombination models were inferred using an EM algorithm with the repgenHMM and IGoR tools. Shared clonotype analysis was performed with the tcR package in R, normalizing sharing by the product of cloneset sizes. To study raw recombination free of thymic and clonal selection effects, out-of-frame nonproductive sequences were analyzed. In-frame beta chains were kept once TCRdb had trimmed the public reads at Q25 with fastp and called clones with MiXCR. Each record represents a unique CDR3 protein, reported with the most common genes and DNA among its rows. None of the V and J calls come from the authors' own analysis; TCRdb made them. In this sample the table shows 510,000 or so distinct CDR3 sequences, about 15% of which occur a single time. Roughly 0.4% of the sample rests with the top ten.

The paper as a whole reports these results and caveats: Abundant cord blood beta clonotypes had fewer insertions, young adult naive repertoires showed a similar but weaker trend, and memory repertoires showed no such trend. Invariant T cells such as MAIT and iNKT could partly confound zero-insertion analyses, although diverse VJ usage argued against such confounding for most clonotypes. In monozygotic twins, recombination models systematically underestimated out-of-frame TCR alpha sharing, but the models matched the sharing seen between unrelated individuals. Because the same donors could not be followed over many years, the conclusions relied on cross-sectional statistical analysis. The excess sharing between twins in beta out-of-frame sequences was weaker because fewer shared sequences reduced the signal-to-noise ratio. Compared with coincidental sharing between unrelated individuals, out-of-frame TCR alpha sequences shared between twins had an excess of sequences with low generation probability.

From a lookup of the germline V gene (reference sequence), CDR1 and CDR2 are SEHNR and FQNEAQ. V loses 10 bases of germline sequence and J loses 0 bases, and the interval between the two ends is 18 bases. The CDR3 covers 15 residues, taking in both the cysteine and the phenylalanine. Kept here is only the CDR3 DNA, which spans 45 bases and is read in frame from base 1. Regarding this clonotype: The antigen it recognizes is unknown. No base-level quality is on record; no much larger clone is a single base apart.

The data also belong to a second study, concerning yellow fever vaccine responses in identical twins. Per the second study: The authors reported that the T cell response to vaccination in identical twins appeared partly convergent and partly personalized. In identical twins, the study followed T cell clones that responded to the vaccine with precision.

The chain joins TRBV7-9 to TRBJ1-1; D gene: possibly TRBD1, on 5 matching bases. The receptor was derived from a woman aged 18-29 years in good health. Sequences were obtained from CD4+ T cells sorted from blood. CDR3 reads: CATLYHRGMNTEAFF. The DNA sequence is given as TGTGCCACCTTGTACCACCGGGGGATGAACACTGAAGCTTTCTTT.